This T cell receptor (beta chain) was sequenced during a study of monozygotic twins with inflammatory bowel disease. As to this clonotype: Its specificity is unknown.

Overall study findings and caveats: Possibly reflecting limited power, no difference in repertoire similarity was found between concordant and discordant twins. IBD patients share fewer clonotypes with other people than healthy twins do, especially with disease activity.

Germline V gene lookup returns CDR1 SGHRS and CDR2 YFSETQ. The CDR3 is 14 amino acids. TCRdb re-called the 5' RACE reads; every CDR3 protein appears as one record, without DNA. This repertoire includes approximately 400,000 distinct CDR3 sequences. Source material: blood. This chain uses TRBV5-1 with TRBJ1-1. The TCR was taken from a human donor with ulcerative colitis or Crohn's disease, or a healthy co-twin of an affected twin (not recorded which). CDR3 residues: CASTYRASNTEAFF.